This TCR beta chain was profiled in a study of T-cell memory formation after mild COVID-19 (dated by TCRdb to the early 2020s). Study-wide context: TCR sequence clusters from the two donors were found to be largely donor specific. T-cell clones expanding and contracting after mild COVID-19 in two donors were tracked by longitudinal TCRalpha and TCRbeta repertoire sequencing. The cohort comprised two young, previously healthy adult volunteers, one female and one male. Study-level results and caveats: Some responding clones were found in pre-infection memory, which suggests that pre-existing cross-reactive memory T cells took part in the SARS-CoV-2 response. Clones that contracted from day 15 to 85 showed balanced CD4/CD8 phenotypes, whereas a second wave of clones that expanded from day 15 to 37 leaned towards CD4+. The second-wave clones that peaked on day 37 were not confirmed to be SARS-CoV-2 specific. Only two mild cases were covered in the study, and larger cohorts including severe cases with pre-infection samples were considered necessary. Contracting CD4+ clones were found mainly in CM and EM memory subsets, while CD8+ clones were enriched in EMRA.

Data came from an Illumina NovaSeq 6000. TCRalpha and TCRbeta cDNA libraries were built by 5'RACE with constant-segment primers, adding sample barcodes and unique molecular identifiers. RNA was extracted from every sample with Trizol reagent. Libraries were amplified in two PCR steps, with a second sample barcode and Illumina TruSeq adapters added in the second step. Sequencing of the libraries was done on an Illumina NovaSeq, producing 2 x 150 bp paired-end reads. Concerning the study's data processing: Demultiplexing of reads and collapsing into UMI-guided consensus sequences were performed with migec v1.2.7. Using mixcr v2.1.11, UMI consensuses were aligned to TRA and TRB V and J templates and then assembled into clonotypes. Expanded or contracted clonotypes were those called significant by both edgeR and NoisET, with noise models trained on biological replicates. For edgeR calls, a false discovery rate-adjusted p below 0.01 and a log2 fold-change threshold of 1 were applied. As an exploratory analysis of dynamics, max-normalized trajectories of the 1000 most abundant clonotypes were examined with PCA combined with hierarchical clustering. Separately sequenced CD4+ and CD8+ repertoires were used to assign the CD4 or CD8 phenotype of responding clones. The public sequencing data were trimmed at Q25 with fastp and processed into clonotypes with MiXCR by TCRdb, which kept only in-frame beta chains. Every entry covers one CDR3 protein and lists the most common genes and DNA from its rows. TCRdb, not the authors, supplied the V and J calls. For this sample the table gives about 250,000 distinct CDR3 sequences, of which under 20% were detected only once. About 21% of the sample is in the top ten clones.

Ficoll-Paque density gradient centrifugation was the method used to isolate PBMCs. The CDR3 numbers 14 residues from cysteine through phenylalanine. Only the CDR3 portion is preserved as DNA: 42 bases, with reading frame beginning at the first base. V loses 4 bases at its end and J loses 9 bases; junction bases beyond the gene matches: 11. From the germline V gene (reference sequence), CDR1 is MNHNY and CDR2 is SVGAGI. As to this clonotype: The clone's antigen remains unknown. No qualities accompany the bases; no much larger clone lies one base away.

The sample consisted of PBMCs or a T cell subset sorted from them (not recorded which). Rearrangement joined TRBV6-6 to TRBJ2-5, and 7 bases in between align with TRBD2. The receptor comes from a man aged 18 to 30 who had mild COVID-19 (a few samples of this study predate the infection). The sample titles of this study are shuffled in the database, so cell type and time point are left out; the donor was told from shared clones. CDR3 reads: CASSLSGGFRAQYF. In nucleotide form, the sequence is TGTGCCAGCAGTTTATCCGGGGGGTTTCGGGCCCAGTACTTC.